A single sample is the source of the 19 T cell receptor beta chains below, sequenced in a study of T and B cells in COVID-19 patients. Blood genomic DNA input for TRB amplification was about 240-550 ng. Multiplex PCR with BIOMED2 TRB-A/B primer pools amplified TRB rearrangements. TCRdb re-called the multiplex PCR reads with MiXCR, one entry per CDR3 protein. The sample contains fewer than 6,000 distinct CDR3 sequences, roughly 27% of which appear only once. The sample taken for sequencing was blood. The receptor set was obtained from a human donor with active COVID-19. The donor label of this sample is uncertain.

This clonotype counts as medium-sized. The rearrangement links TRBV18 to TRBJ2-3; D is perhaps TRBD1 (6 bases). CDR1 is KGHSH and CDR2 is LQKENI in the germline V gene. This CDR3 has 14 residues. The V end was cut by 3 bases, the J end by 9 bases, with 16 bases between. The CDR3 reads CASSPLQGESTQYF. CDR3 nucleotides: TGTGCCAGCTCACCCCTACAGGGAGAATCGACGCAGTATTTT.

By share of the sample, this clonotype is medium-sized. The chain links TRBV11-3 to TRBJ2-7; 7 bases align to TRBD1. Trimming took 5 bases from V and 5 from J; bases not matched to a gene: 6. Germline V lookup: CDR1 SGHNT, CDR2 YENEEA. The CDR3 totals 13 residues. The CDR3 protein is CASSGTGVNEQYF. CDR3 nucleotides: TGTGCCAGCAGCGGCACAGGGGTAAACGAGCAGTACTTC.

This clonotype is judged medium-sized. The chain couples TRBV5-6 to TRBJ2-1; 8 nucleotides match TRBD1. The trim removed 4 bases at V and 2 bases at J, leaving 5 bases unmatched. The germline V gene encodes CDR1 SGHDT and CDR2 YYEEEE. This CDR3 has 15 residues. The CDR3 nucleotides read TGTGCCAGCAGCCTCGGACAGGGCCCCTACAATGAGCAGTTCTTC. Translation gives CASSLGQGPYNEQFF.

Turning to this clonotype: A much more abundant neighbour one base away suggests this may be a read error. This chain uses TRBV5-6 with TRBJ1-4; D is uncertain. V was trimmed by 1 base and J by 5 bases, leaving 9 bases between them. This CDR3 is 14 amino acids long. Germline V CDR1 and CDR2: SGHDT, YYEEEE. In DNA, the CDR3 is TGTGCCAGCAGCTTGTGCAGGACGAATGAAAAACTGTTTTTT. Translated: CASSLCRTNEKLFF.

This clonotype turned up a few times. The rearrangement links TRBV6-4 to TRBJ2-3, with 11 nucleotides matching TRBD1. The trim removed 5 bases at V and 4 bases at J, leaving 2 bases unmatched. The CDR3 spans 14 residues. Germline V gene lookup returns CDR1 MRHNA and CDR2 SNTAGT. The CDR3 DNA sequence: TGTGCCAGCAGTCGGGACAGGGGGGCAGATACGCAGTATTTT. Translated: CASSRDRGADTQYF.

This clonotype was observed a handful of times. V usage is TRBV7-9 and J usage is TRBJ2-7; D perhaps matches TRBD2 (6 bases). The CDR3 covers 14 residues. V lost 0 bases to trimming and J lost 6 bases, with 12 bases between them. Germline CDR1 SEHNR, CDR2 FQNEAQ (reference sequence). The CDR3 loop reads CASSLALGEVEQYF. CDR3 coding DNA: TGTGCCAGCAGCTTAGCTCTTGGGGAGGTCGAGCAGTACTTC.

Remarks on this clonotype: Since a much larger clone is just one base distant, this may be a read error. This chain links TRBV6-6 with TRBJ2-1; no firm D call. The CDR3 is 13 amino acids. Germline values: CDR1 MNHNY, CDR2 SVGAGI (reference sequence). CDR3 residues: CAISYGKYNEQFF. CDR3 in DNA: TGTGCCATCAGTTACGGCAAATACAATGAGCAGTTCTTC.

This clonotype occurred a few times. The V gene is TRBV5-4, the J gene TRBJ2-2; 9 bases align to TRBD2. Germline V CDR1 and CDR2: SGHNT, YYREEE (reference sequence). The ends lost 7 bases at V and 1 base at J; junction bases unmatched: 11. This CDR3 has 17 amino acids. The CDR3 coding sequence is TGTGCCAGCGGGGGGGGGGCTAGCGGGATGAACACCGGGGAGCTGTTTTTT. Amino acids: CASGGGASGMNTGELFF.

This clonotype has more than one count but fewer than ten. The rearrangement joins TRBV24-1 to TRBJ2-3; 12 bases fit TRBD2. CDR3 length: 18 residues. CDR1 is KGHDR, CDR2 SFDVKD, per germline. J was trimmed by 1 base and V by 3 bases; bases with no gene match: 7. This CDR3 is CATSDPMTSGSRTDTQYF. In DNA, the CDR3 is TGTGCCACCAGTGATCCCATGACTAGCGGGAGTCGCACAGATACGCAGTATTTT.

This chain links TRBV7-9 with TRBJ1-2; D is unresolved. The CDR3 runs to 12 residues. The germline V gene encodes CDR1 SEHNR and CDR2 FQNEAQ (reference sequence). V lost 1 base and J lost 6, with 6 bases in between. For the CDR3, the DNA is TGTGCCAGCAGCTTAGGGGGAGATGGCTACACCTTC. Translation: CASSLGGDGYTF.

The V call is TRBV5-1, the J call TRBJ2-7, with TRBD2 identical over 7 bases. This CDR3 has 16 residues. V was pared by 0 bases and J by 7 bases, with 13 bases of the junction left unmatched. Germline V gives CDR1 SGHRS, CDR2 YFSETQ. CDR3 protein: CASSLASSGTLGEQYF. The CDR3 nucleotides read TGCGCCAGCAGCTTGGCCTCTAGCGGAACCTTGGGTGAGCAGTACTTC.

This clonotype was observed a handful of times. V and J are TRBV24-1 and TRBJ2-7; D assignment may be TRBD1 or TRBD2 (6 bases each). The germline CDR1 and CDR2 sequences are KGHDR and SFDVKD. This CDR3 spans 14 amino acids. Trimming took off 3 bases at V and 3 bases at J, with 11 bases between the two ends. CDR3 sequence reads: CATSDAGQSYEQYF. The CDR3 coding sequence is TGTGCCACCAGTGATGCGGGACAAAGCTACGAGCAGTACTTC.

In its sample, this clonotype ranks as medium-sized. The chain recombines TRBV30 with TRBJ2-1, with D hard to call. With 0 bases removed from V and 7 bases from J, the gap between germline ends came to 13 bases. This CDR3 contains 14 residues. Germline V CDR1 and CDR2: GTSNPN, SVGIG (reference sequence). The CDR3 region has the DNA TGTGCCTGGAGTGTCTCATGGACCCGGAATGAGCAGTTCTTC. Translation: CAWSVSWTRNEQFF.

This clonotype was detected once. This chain connects TRBV21-1 to TRBJ2-7; the DNA was not compared with TRBD1, the D call given in the table. TRBV21-1 is described as a pseudogene. CDR3 length: 18 amino acids. DNA of the CDR3: TGTGCCAGCAGCAAAGTACGGGGCCCCCGTTACCTCTCCTACGAGCAGTACTTC. Translating it yields CASSKVRGPRYLSYEQYF.

The chain employs TRBV12-3 or TRBV12-4 and TRBJ2-7, with unresolved D. Trimming removed 4 bases at V and 2 bases at J, with 21 bases between. There are 17 residues in the CDR3. The CDR3 DNA follows: TGTGCCAGCAGTTCAGAGGATTTGGTTGGCCTAACCTACGAGCAGTACTTC. Translation: CASSSEDLVGLTYEQYF.

Points on this clonotype: A much larger clone sits a single nucleotide away, making a read error possible. The chain links TRBV27 to TRBJ2-1; D ambiguous. With 6 bases removed from V and 10 bases from J, the gap between germline ends came to 25 bases. The CDR3 consists of 16 residues. Germline loops: CDR1 MNHEY, CDR2 SMNVEV (reference sequence). CDR3 residues: CASSPWWTGSSYEQFF. CDR3 coding DNA: TGTGCCAGCAGCCCTTGGTGGACCGGTAGCTCCTACGAGCAGTTCTTC.

This clonotype qualifies as medium-sized (0.01 to 0.1%). The chain combines TRBV6-5 with TRBJ1-6, with a possible D match to TRBD1 (6 bases). This CDR3 has 18 amino acids. Germline lookup yields CDR1 MNHEY and CDR2 SVGAGI. V was clipped by 4 bases and J by 4 bases, with 20 bases between them. As DNA, the CDR3 is TGTGCCAGCAGTTCCACCCCTACAGGGCTTGCGTATAATTCACCCCTCCACTTT. Its protein product is CASSSTPTGLAYNSPLHF.

The chain recombines TRBV5-4 with TRBJ1-1, with a possible D match to TRBD1 (5 bases). Trimming stripped 2 bases from V and 2 bases from J, with 13 bases between. Germline V gene sequence: CDR1 SGHNT, CDR2 YYREEE (reference sequence). The CDR3 totals 15 residues. DNA of the CDR3: TGTGCCAGCAGCTTAGGGGTTGGACGAAACACTGAAGCTTTCTTT. Protein product: CASSLGVGRNTEAFF.

This clonotype appeared a few times. The chain has TRBV19 and TRBJ1-1; unclear D gene. The CDR3 is made up of 12 amino acids. Trimming left V 5 bases short and J 4 bases short, with 8 bases between. Germline V CDR1 and CDR2: LNHDA, SQIVND (reference sequence). The CDR3 DNA reads TGTGCCAGTAGTGGGGTAGGCACTGAAGCTTTCTTT. This translates into CASSGVGTEAFF.